The TCR beta chain under discussion was sequenced for a study of blood T cell repertoires in COVID-19. Study context: Sites across the United States, Italy and Spain contributed samples from acute and convalescent COVID-19. Sources were T cells, B-cell-depleted T cells, or PBMCs; the material itself was cDNA or gDNA.

By frequency in the sample, this clone is medium-sized (0.01 to 0.1%). Original data processing: Reference gene primer amplification gave nucleated cell count estimates. Produced via immunoSEQ multiplex PCR; TCRdb's table is partial and in-frame only. From that table come the V and J calls and clone size; the DNA was used to work out D and trimming. The repertoire holds 55,000 to 75,000 clones, with around 84% as singletons. Losses at the gene ends were 3 bases for V and 4 bases for J; bases not matched to a gene: 5. Germline CDR1 SGHTA, CDR2 FQGNSA. This CDR3 has 15 amino acids. V is TRBV7-2 and J is TRBJ2-2; 7 nucleotides agree with TRBD2. The TCR comes from a man aged 50-59 years with active COVID-19. Source material: peripheral blood. The CDR3 reads CASSFGREFTGELFF. For the CDR3, the DNA is TGTGCCAGCAGCTTTGGGAGGGAGTTCACCGGGGAGCTGTTTTTT.